Below are 27 T cell receptor beta chains sequenced from a single sample in a study of blood T cell repertoires in COVID-19 (dated by TCRdb to the early 2020s). Receptors were amplified or captured by the immunoSEQ multiplex PCR assay. The clones in this table, taken by TCRdb from immuneACCESS, are in-frame only. Not every clone is retained; where verified, under half of the shortfall comes from an unresolved V gene, and the cause of the rest is unknown. The sample records 490,000 or so clones, around nine tenths of which are singletons. The ten largest clones add up to approximately 8% of the sample. The sequencing sample was made of PBMCs or T cells enriched from blood (not recorded which). These receptors originate from a woman aged 55 to 70 who had recovered from COVID-19.

The V gene is TRBV6-2 or TRBV6-3, the J gene TRBJ1-1; tentative D call: TRBD1 (5 bases). The V and J ends lost 2 bases and 3 bases respectively, with 16 bases between them. The germline V gene encodes CDR1 MNHEY and CDR2 SVGEGT. The CDR3 runs 16 residues. CDR3 in DNA: TGTGCCAGCAGTTACGGAGGGGCTTATTGGGACACTGAAGCTTTCTTT. Protein product: CASSYGGAYWDTEAFF.

A note on this clone: One end of the junction varies from germline; a read error may be responsible. The chain has TRBV7-7 and TRBJ2-3; 11 nucleotides line up with TRBD2. Germline loops: CDR1 SSHAT, CDR2 FNYEAQ (reference sequence). CDR3 length: 16 residues. The CDR3 protein is CASSLVGSGGADTQYF. For the CDR3, the DNA is TGTGCTAGCAGCCTAGTCGGTAGCGGGGGGGCAGATACGCAGTATTTT.

This rearrangement joins TRBV2 to TRBJ1-1; D is unclear. Trimming stripped 7 bases from V and 1 base from J, with 4 bases between. This CDR3 has 11 residues. Per germline, CDR1 SNHLY and CDR2 FYNNEI. The CDR3, as DNA: TGTGCCAGCACTACGAACACTGAAGCTTTCTTT. Translation gives CASTTNTEAFF. Using reference TRBV2 and TRBJ1-1 for the parts outside the CDR3, the full variable domain is EPEVTQTPSHQVTQMGQEVILRCVPISNHLYFYWYRQILGQKVEFLVSFYNNEISEKSEIFDDQFSVERPDGSNFTLKIRSTKLEDSAMYFCASTTNTEAFFGQGTRLTVV.

The chain is built from TRBV6-5 and TRBJ1-1; TRBD1 is a possible D gene (5 bases). CDR3 length: 13 amino acids. The germline V gene has CDR1 MNHEY and CDR2 SVGAGI. V gave up 8 bases and J gave up 1 base, with 11 bases separating them. The CDR3: CASGGSSNTEAFF. CDR3 coding DNA: TGTGCCAGCGGGGGGAGCTCGAACACTGAAGCTTTCTTT.

This clone turned up a few times. The chain combines TRBV5-4 with TRBJ1-1; 7 bases line up with TRBD1. V lost 0 bases to trimming and J lost 1 base; unmatched junction nucleotides: 6. CDR3 length equals 16 residues. Germline V gives CDR1 SGHNT, CDR2 YYREEE (reference sequence). As DNA, the CDR3 is TGTGCCAGCAGCTTGGCCCCCCGACAGGGGAACACTGAAGCTTTCTTT. This encodes CASSLAPRQGNTEAFF.

The CDR3 DNA reads TGTGCCAGTCAAACAGGGGATGCAACTAATGAAAAACTGTTTTTT. Translating it yields CASQTGDATNEKLFF. The gene calls are TRBV19 and TRBJ1-4, with 7 bases lining up with TRBD1. The junction had 6 bases not matched to a gene; V was cut back by 8 bases and J by 0 bases. Germline V gives CDR1 LNHDA, CDR2 SQIVND (reference sequence). This CDR3 is built from 15 residues. Full variable domain (missing parts from reference TRBV19 and TRBJ1-4): DGGITQSPKYLFRKEGQNVTLSCEQNLNHDAMYWYRQDPGQGLRLIYYSQIVNDFQKGDIAEGYSVSREKKESFPLTVTSAQKNPTAFYLCASQTGDATNEKLFFGSGTQLSVL.

This chain uses TRBV3-1 (or the pseudogene TRBV3-2) with TRBJ1-2, with TRBD1 as a possible D gene (5 bases). CDR1 LGHDT and CDR2 YNNKEL come from the germline V gene (reference sequence). This CDR3 spans 16 amino acids. V lost 4 bases and J lost 5, with 20 bases in between. CDR3 nucleotide sequence: TGTGCCAGCAGCCCTCGGGCAGGGCCTACCTCGTATGGCTACACCTTC. The encoded protein is CASSPRAGPTSYGYTF.

The chain combines TRBV6-6 with TRBJ2-7; 7 nucleotides line up with TRBD1. CDR3 length equals 12 residues. Germline V gene lookup returns CDR1 MNHNY and CDR2 SVGAGI (reference sequence). V lost 8 bases to trimming and J lost 3 bases; unmatched junction nucleotides: 4. CDR3 nucleotide sequence: TGTGCCAGCGGTCCAGGGGGCTACGAGCAGTACTTC. Protein sequence: CASGPGGYEQYF.

V gene TRBV3-1 (or the pseudogene TRBV3-2) combines with J gene TRBJ2-1; D is undetermined. Germline CDR1 LGHDT, CDR2 YNNKEL (reference sequence). CDR3 length equals 13 residues. V lost 4 bases to trimming and J lost 7 bases, with 11 bases between them. Here the CDR3 DNA reads TGTGCCAGCAGCCTACTACCTGGGAATGAGCAGTTCTTC. This codes for CASSLLPGNEQFF.

The J gene is TRBJ2-5, the V gene TRBV6-1; D is ambiguous. Trimming took off 3 bases at V and 0 bases at J, with 8 bases between the two ends. The CDR3 extends over 14 amino acids. Germline CDR1 and CDR2: MNHNS and SASEGT. CDR3 DNA: TGTGCCAGCAGTGAGTTTTCCTACCAAGAGACCCAGTACTTC. Translation: CASSEFSYQETQYF.

V is TRBV4-1 and J is TRBJ2-1; 9 bases line up with TRBD1. The germline V gene encodes CDR1 MGHRA and CDR2 YSYEKL. The CDR3 spans 20 residues. Unmatched junction bases numbered 25, after V lost 4 bases and J lost 9 bases. The CDR3 DNA reads as TGCGCCAGCAGCCTAAGATTAAGCAAAACCGGGACAGGGTCCTTGGGTGAGCAGTTCTTC. This sequence encodes CASSLRLSKTGTGSLGEQFF.

The chain couples TRBV11-3 to TRBJ1-4; D is undetermined. V was pared by 3 bases and J by 0 bases, with 8 bases between. The CDR3 runs 15 residues. Germline V CDR1 and CDR2: SGHNT, YENEEA. CDR3 nucleotide sequence: TGTGCCAGCAGCTTCATCACGGCAACTAATGAAAAACTGTTTTTT. Translating gives CASSFITATNEKLFF.

The rearrangement uses TRBV5-1 and TRBJ2-7, with TRBD2 as a possible D gene (5 bases). Germline values: CDR1 SGHRS, CDR2 YFSETQ. Trimming left V 0 bases short and J 3 bases short, with 10 bases between. The CDR3 extends over 14 amino acids. CDR3 in amino acids: CASSLGGEYYEQYV. The DNA of the CDR3 is TGCGCCAGCAGCTTGGGTGGGGAGTACTACGAGCAGTACGTC.

This clone was recorded only once. The gene calls are TRBV24-1 and TRBJ1-2; D not certain. Germline assignment: CDR1 KGHDR and CDR2 SFDVKD. V lost 7 bases and J 7 bases, leaving 15 bases between the germline ends. CDR3 length: 13 amino acids. The CDR3: CATRGLEGSGYTF. The CDR3 nucleotides read TGTGCCACCAGAGGGCTCGAGGGAAGTGGCTACACCTTC.

The chain couples TRBV5-1 to TRBJ2-3, with 11 bases fitting TRBD1. The CDR3 sequence is 15 residues long. The V segment lost 4 bases and the J segment 4 bases; nucleotides outside the gene matches: 5. The germline V gene has CDR1 SGHRS and CDR2 YFSETQ. The CDR3 nucleotides read TGCGCCAGCAGCCAACCGGGACAGGGGGCAGATACGCAGTATTTT. Its translation is CASSQPGQGADTQYF.

About this clone: Other DNA sequences in this sample translate to the same CDR3. This chain links TRBV7-2 with TRBJ1-5; 9 bases are shared with TRBD1. Germline V gives CDR1 SGHTA, CDR2 FQGNSA. Trimming cost V 5 bases and J 6 bases; bases outside gene matches: 5. The length of the CDR3 is 14 residues. The DNA for the CDR3 is TGTGCCAGCAGCCTGGGACAGGGAGGTCAGCCCCAGCATTTT. This gives the protein CASSLGQGGQPQHF.

V gene TRBV10-3 combines with J gene TRBJ2-5; TRBD2 is a possible D gene (6 bases). Trimming left V 2 bases short and J 5 bases short, with 9 bases between. CDR1 and CDR2 (germline): ENHRY, SYGVKD. The CDR3 contains 13 residues. Written as DNA, the CDR3 is TGTGCCATCAGTGAGAGGGAGGTGGAGACCCAGTACTTC. Protein sequence: CAISEREVETQYF.

The chain recombines TRBV10-3 with TRBJ1-4; possibly TRBD1 for D (5 bases). V dropped 6 bases and J dropped 8 bases, with 16 bases sitting between them. The CDR3 spans 14 residues. The germline CDR1 and CDR2 sequences are ENHRY and SYGVKD. For the CDR3, the DNA is TGTGCCATCAGGAACACTACGAAGGGGGAAAAACTGTTTTTT. Amino acid sequence: CAIRNTTKGEKLFF.

This chain connects TRBV5-1 to TRBJ2-3; the D gene is possibly TRBD1 (6 bases). The V gene lost 0 bases and the J gene lost 0 bases, with 17 bases spanning the gap. Germline V gives CDR1 SGHRS, CDR2 YFSETQ. This CDR3 region has 18 residues. The CDR3 reads CASSLAAGVPTSTDTQYF. As DNA, the CDR3 is TGCGCCAGCAGCTTGGCCGCAGGGGTGCCGACTAGCACAGATACGCAGTATTTT.

The DNA for the CDR3 is TGTGCCAGCAGCGTCTTGACTAGTACAGGCTACAATGAGCAGTTCTTC. Translating gives CASSVLTSTGYNEQFF. The rearrangement joins TRBV9 to TRBJ2-1, with D perhaps TRBD2 (6 bases). Germline V gene sequence: CDR1 SGDLS, CDR2 YYNGEE. V shed 2 bases and J shed 3 bases, with 15 bases lying between them. CDR3 size: 16 residues.

J is TRBJ1-5 and V is TRBV14, with 8 bases lining up with TRBD1. The CDR3 is 14 amino acids. With 1 base clipped from V and 6 bases from J, the junction kept 2 bases outside the gene matches. CDR1 SGHDN and CDR2 FVKESK come from the germline V gene. This CDR3 reads CASSQGTGGQPQHF. The DNA of the CDR3 is TGTGCCAGCAGCCAAGGAACAGGGGGTCAGCCCCAGCATTTT.

The rearrangement uses TRBV19 and TRBJ2-3; D ambiguous. V was cut by 8 bases and J by 7 bases, with 10 bases left in between. The CDR3 length is 11 residues. The germline gives CDR1 LNHDA, CDR2 SQIVND (reference sequence). The CDR3, as DNA: TGTGCCAGTTATTCTGACAATACGCAGTATTTT. It encodes CASYSDNTQYF.

The gene calls are TRBV27 and TRBJ1-1; TRBD1 might be the D (5 bases). Trimming stripped 3 bases from V and 5 bases from J, with 13 bases between. The germline gives CDR1 MNHEY, CDR2 SMNVEV (reference sequence). This CDR3 has 14 residues. The CDR3 spells CASSLRQTSTEAFF. The CDR3 coding sequence is TGTGCCAGCAGTTTGAGACAGACGAGTACTGAAGCTTTCTTT.

V and J are TRBV2 and TRBJ2-7; TRBD1 is a possible D gene (6 bases). The V end lost 8 bases, the J end lost 2 bases, and 13 bases lay between the germline ends. CDR3 length equals 13 residues. Per germline, CDR1 SNHLY and CDR2 FYNNEI. In DNA form, the CDR3 reads TGTGCCAGCGTACGGGACACCGCCTACGAGCAGTACTTC. Protein product: CASVRDTAYEQYF.

The gene calls are TRBV4-1 and TRBJ2-6; unclear D gene. The V and J ends lost 4 bases and 1 base respectively, with 14 bases between them. The CDR3 has 17 residues. Germline lookup yields CDR1 MGHRA and CDR2 YSYEKL. The CDR3 loop reads CASSRSRPDSGANVLTF. The CDR3 bases are TGCGCCAGCAGCCGATCCCGTCCAGATTCTGGGGCCAACGTCCTGACTTTC.

This chain links TRBV10-3 with TRBJ1-1; D is ambiguous. The CDR3 loop spans 12 amino acids. Trimming removed 6 bases at V and 4 bases at J, with 9 bases between. Germline V gives CDR1 ENHRY, CDR2 SYGVKD. The CDR3 here is CAIREASTEAFF. CDR3 sequence (DNA): TGTGCCATCAGAGAGGCTAGCACTGAAGCTTTCTTT.

The gene calls are TRBV19 and TRBJ2-1; possibly TRBD2 for D (5 bases). With 5 bases removed from V and 0 bases from J, the gap between germline ends came to 11 bases. Germline values: CDR1 LNHDA, CDR2 SQIVND (reference sequence). The CDR3 is made up of 15 amino acids. Here the CDR3 DNA reads TGTGCCAGTAGTCTCGAGGGCGCCTCCTACAATGAGCAGTTCTTC. Encoded protein: CASSLEGASYNEQFF.